Following are 13 T cell receptor beta chains from one sample sequenced in a study of T cell clonotyping in hematopoietic cell transplantation. Sequencing used immunoSEQ multiplex PCR; TCRdb keeps in-frame clones, though not all of them. The profile shows 10,000 to 15,000 clones, about nine tenths of them singletons. The sample was peripheral blood mononuclear cells. Receptor source: a man aged 30 to 39 in good health. Some clones in this sample may be carry-over from other donors' samples.

The gene calls are TRBV7-2 and TRBJ1-2; the match to TRBD1 covers 11 bases. Trimming took 3 bases from V and 4 from J; bases not matched to a gene: 1. CDR1 is SGHTA and CDR2 is FQGNSA in the germline V gene. The CDR3 consists of 14 residues. Here the CDR3 reads CASSFGTGGYGYTF. CDR3 sequence (DNA): TGTGCCAGCAGCTTTGGGACAGGGGGCTATGGCTACACCTTC. Full variable domain (remainder filled in from reference TRBV7-2 and TRBJ1-2): GAGVSQSPSNKVTEKGKDVELRCDPISGHTALYWYRQSLGQGLEFLIYFQGNSAPDKSGLPSDRFSAERTGGSVSTLTIQRTQQEDSAVYLCASSFGTGGYGYTFGSGTRLTVV.

The chain is built from TRBV6-1 and TRBJ1-5; 7 bases map to TRBD1. Germline-derived CDR1 and CDR2 are MNHNS and SASEGT. This CDR3 has 14 amino acids. V dropped 4 bases and J dropped 7; count of bases not matched to a gene: 7. CDR3: CASSADRIPQPQHF. The CDR3 DNA is TGTGCCAGCAGTGCGGACAGGATACCCCAGCCCCAGCATTTT.

The chain has TRBV4-1 and TRBJ2-7; no clear D gene. The V end was cut by 4 bases, the J end by 4 bases, with 17 bases between. The CDR3 has 15 amino acids. CDR1 is MGHRA and CDR2 is YSYEKL in the germline V gene. The CDR3 sequence: CASSPTGGPTYEQYF. In nucleotides, the CDR3 is TGCGCCAGCAGCCCAACCGGTGGACCGACTTACGAGCAGTACTTC.

The rearrangement joins TRBV10-3 to TRBJ1-1, with D maybe TRBD1 (5 bases). Deletions cut 6 bases from V and 4 bases from J, with 18 bases between. This CDR3 region has 15 residues. Germline V gene lookup returns CDR1 ENHRY and CDR2 SYGVKD. CDR3 bases: TGTGCCATCAGAGAGGCGGCAGGGTCGGTCACTGAAGCTTTCTTT. It is translated as CAIREAAGSVTEAFF.

The CDR3 nucleotides are TGTGCCAGCAGTTACTCGACTGGGTTAAACACTGAAGCTTTCTTT. Its translation: CASSYSTGLNTEAFF. J is TRBJ1-1 and V is TRBV6-5; D gene uncertain. The CDR3 is 15 residues long. Per the germline V gene, CDR1 is MNHEY and CDR2 is SVGAGI. V was pared by 0 bases and J by 2 bases, with 10 bases between.

V gene TRBV19 combines with J gene TRBJ2-7; tentative D call: TRBD1 (6 bases). The germline V gene encodes CDR1 LNHDA and CDR2 SQIVND (reference sequence). Trimming removed 3 bases from V and 4 bases from J, with 25 bases in between. The CDR3 is made up of 18 amino acids. The CDR3 nucleotides read TGTGCCAGTAGTATTGCCCCCCGGGCAGGGGTGCCGCCTTACGAGCAGTACTTC. This translates into CASSIAPRAGVPPYEQYF.

The V gene is TRBV25-1, the J gene TRBJ2-3; 10 bases fit TRBD1. The CDR3 is 17 residues long. Trimming removed 7 bases from V and 2 bases from J; junction bases left unmatched: 12. From germline, CDR1 is MGHDK and CDR2 SYGVNS. The CDR3 is CASTKSGTGENTDTQYF. In DNA form, the CDR3 reads TGTGCCAGCACCAAATCCGGGACAGGGGAGAACACAGATACGCAGTATTTT.

The chain couples TRBV7-2 to TRBJ1-2; D not resolved. V dropped 5 bases and J dropped 2 bases, with 12 bases sitting between them. CDR1 is SGHTA and CDR2 is FQGNSA in the germline V gene. This CDR3 is 14 amino acids long. The CDR3 protein is CASSLRKGNYGYTF. The CDR3 nucleotides are TGTGCCAGCAGCCTGCGGAAAGGGAACTATGGCTACACCTTC.

The chain is built from TRBV5-6 and TRBJ2-4; D is undetermined. Trimming took off 0 bases at V and 0 bases at J, with 16 bases between the two ends. The CDR3 length is 18 residues. The germline CDR1 and CDR2 sequences are SGHDT and YYEEEE. The CDR3 DNA is TGTGCCAGCAGCTTGGTATCCCTTAGCATTCGAGCCAAAAACATTCAGTACTTC. Its protein product is CASSLVSLSIRAKNIQYF.

The chain joins TRBV7-3 to TRBJ2-1; TRBD2 matches 9 bases. Germline V gene sequence: CDR1 SGHTA, CDR2 FQGTGA. Germline trimming cut 4 bases from V and 5 bases from J; bases unmatched to any gene: 9. The CDR3 is made up of 16 amino acids. The CDR3 nucleotides read TGTGCCAGCAGCTCCGGAGTAGCGGGAGCCCACAATGAGCAGTTCTTC. It codes for CASSSGVAGAHNEQFF.

The V call is TRBV30, the J call TRBJ2-7, with 9 bases fitting TRBD2. V was clipped by 1 base and J by 4 bases; unmatched bases: 5. Germline lookup yields CDR1 GTSNPN and CDR2 SVGIG (reference sequence). The length of the CDR3 is 14 residues. The CDR3 region is CAWSGPGLAYEQYF. The DNA of the CDR3 is TGTGCCTGGAGTGGGCCGGGACTAGCTTACGAGCAGTACTTC.

The V call is TRBV2, the J call TRBJ2-5; D is possibly TRBD1 (5 bases). Germline V lookup: CDR1 SNHLY, CDR2 FYNNEI. The length of the CDR3 is 13 residues. Trimming left V 4 bases short and J 3 bases short, with 9 bases between. CDR3 protein: CASSVFREETQYF. The DNA for the CDR3 is TGTGCCAGCAGTGTTTTCAGGGAAGAGACCCAGTACTTC.

V gene TRBV6-5 combines with J gene TRBJ2-1; D gene uncertain. Trimming removed 8 bases at V and 10 bases at J, with 18 bases between. CDR1 is MNHEY, CDR2 SVGAGI, per germline. The CDR3 runs to 13 residues. This chain's CDR3 is CASARWQVNEQFF. CDR3 coding DNA: TGTGCCAGCGCCCGCTGGCAGGTCAACGAGCAGTTCTTC.